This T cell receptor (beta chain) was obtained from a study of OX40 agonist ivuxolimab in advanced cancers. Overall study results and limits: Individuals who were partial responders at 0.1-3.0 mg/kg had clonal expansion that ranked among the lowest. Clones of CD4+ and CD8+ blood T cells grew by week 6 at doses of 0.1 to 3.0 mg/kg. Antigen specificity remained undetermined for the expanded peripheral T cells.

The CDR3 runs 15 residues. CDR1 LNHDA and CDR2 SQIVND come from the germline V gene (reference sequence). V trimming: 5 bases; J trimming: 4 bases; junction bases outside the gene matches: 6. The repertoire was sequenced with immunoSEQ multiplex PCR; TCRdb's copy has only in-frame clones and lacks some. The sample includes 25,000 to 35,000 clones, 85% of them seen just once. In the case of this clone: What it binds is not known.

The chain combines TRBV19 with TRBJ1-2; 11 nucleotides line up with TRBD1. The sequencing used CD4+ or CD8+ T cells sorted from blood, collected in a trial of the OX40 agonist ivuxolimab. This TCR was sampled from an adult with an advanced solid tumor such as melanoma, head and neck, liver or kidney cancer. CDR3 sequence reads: CASSPRTGGSYGYTF. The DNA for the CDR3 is TGTGCCAGTAGTCCCCGGACAGGGGGCTCCTATGGCTACACCTTC.